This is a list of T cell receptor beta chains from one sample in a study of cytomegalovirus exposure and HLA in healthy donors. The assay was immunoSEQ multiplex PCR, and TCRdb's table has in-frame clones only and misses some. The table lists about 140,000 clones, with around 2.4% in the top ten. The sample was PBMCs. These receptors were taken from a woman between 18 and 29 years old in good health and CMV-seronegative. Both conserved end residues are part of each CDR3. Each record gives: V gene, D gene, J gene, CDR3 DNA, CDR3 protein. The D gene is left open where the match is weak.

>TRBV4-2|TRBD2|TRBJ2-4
TGTGCCAGCAGCCAAGAAGGGACTAGGGGAGCCAAAAACATTCAGTACTTC
CASSQEGTRGAKNIQYF
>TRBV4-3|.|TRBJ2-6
TGCGCCAGCAGCCAAATGGCGGGCTCTGGGGTCAACGTCCTGACTTTC
CASSQMAGSGVNVLTF
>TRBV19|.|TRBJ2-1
TGTGCCAGTAATAGTCGGGAGAGGAATGAGCAGTTCTTC
CASNSRERNEQFF
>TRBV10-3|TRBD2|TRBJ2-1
TGTGCCATCACAGGCGGGAGCTCCTACAATGAGCAGTTCTTC
CAITGGSSYNEQFF
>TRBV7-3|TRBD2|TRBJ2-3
TGTGCCAGCAGCTTAAGACTAGCGGACACAGATACGCAGTATTTT
CASSLRLADTDTQYF
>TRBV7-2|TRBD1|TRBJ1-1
TGTGCCAGCAGCTTAGGGAGGGGGCGAGGCACTGAAGCTTTCTTT
CASSLGRGRGTEAFF
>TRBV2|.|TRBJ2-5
TGTGCCAGCACGACTGGGAGTGAGACCCAGTACTTC
CASTTGSETQYF
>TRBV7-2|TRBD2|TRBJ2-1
TGTGCCAGCAGCTTAGCGGGAGGGAACTACAATGAGCAGTTCTTC
CASSLAGGNYNEQFF
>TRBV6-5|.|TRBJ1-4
TGTGCCAGCAGTTCCCCTCAGGGATATGCTAATGAAAAACTGTTTTTT
CASSSPQGYANEKLFF
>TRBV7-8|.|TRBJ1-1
TGTGCCAGCAGCTTAGACCAGGGTTACAAGATTGAAGCTTTCTTT
CASSLDQGYKIEAFF
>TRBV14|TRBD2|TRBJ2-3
TGTGCCAGCAGCCCTCGGGGAGCGGGACTACGAGATACGCAGTATTTT
CASSPRGAGLRDTQYF
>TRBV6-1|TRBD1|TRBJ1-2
TGTGCCAGCAATAAAGGACAGGGTGGCGGCTACACCTTC
CASNKGQGGGYTF
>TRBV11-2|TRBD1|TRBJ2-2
TGTGCCAGCCGACTGACAGGGGGAGGCACCGGGGAGCTGTTTTTT
CASRLTGGGTGELFF
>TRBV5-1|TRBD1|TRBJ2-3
TGCGCCAGCAGCTTCCCAGGGGGCGCTTTTGGAGATACGCAGTATTTT
CASSFPGGAFGDTQYF
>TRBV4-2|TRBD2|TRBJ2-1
TGTGCCAGCAGCCAAGAGTCGTGGCTAGCGGCCTACAATGAGCAGTTCTTC
CASSQESWLAAYNEQFF
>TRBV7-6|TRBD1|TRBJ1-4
TGTGCCAGCAGCTTAGCGCCCCAGGGGGCGAGTCGTGAAAAACTGTTTTTT
CASSLAPQGASREKLFF
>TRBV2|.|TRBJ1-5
TGTGCCAGCAGAATTAGGGGCAGGGATAGCAATCAGCCCCAGCATTTT
CASRIRGRDSNQPQHF
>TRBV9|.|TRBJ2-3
TGTGCCAGCAGCCTTACATTCGCCCCCACAGATACGCAGTATTTT
CASSLTFAPTDTQYF
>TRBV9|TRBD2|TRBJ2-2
TGTGCCAGCAGCGTAGTTGTCGGGAGGGCCACCGGGGAGCTGTTTTTT
CASSVVVGRATGELFF
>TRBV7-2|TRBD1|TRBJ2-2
TGTGCCAGCAAAACAGGGGTGAACACCGGGGAGCTGTTTTTT
CASKTGVNTGELFF
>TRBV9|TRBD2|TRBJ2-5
TGTGCCAGCAGCTCGATAAGCGGGATTGGTGAGACCCAGTACTTC
CASSSISGIGETQYF
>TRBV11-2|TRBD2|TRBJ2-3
TGTGCCAGCAGCCCCCGTTTGGGAGGGAGCACAGATACGCAGTATTTT
CASSPRLGGSTDTQYF
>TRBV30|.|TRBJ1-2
TGTGCCTGGTACGACAGGAGTAAGGGCTACACCTTC
CAWYDRSKGYTF